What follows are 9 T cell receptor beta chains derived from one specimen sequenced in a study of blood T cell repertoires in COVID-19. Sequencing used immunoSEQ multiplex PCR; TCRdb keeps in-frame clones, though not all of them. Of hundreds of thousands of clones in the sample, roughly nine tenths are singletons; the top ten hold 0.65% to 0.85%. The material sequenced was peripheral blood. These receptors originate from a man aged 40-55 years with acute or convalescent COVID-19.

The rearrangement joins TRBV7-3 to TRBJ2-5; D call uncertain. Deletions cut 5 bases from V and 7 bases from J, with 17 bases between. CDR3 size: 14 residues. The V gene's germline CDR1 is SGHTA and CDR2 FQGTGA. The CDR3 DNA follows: TGTGCCAGCAGCCTAAGTAACGCCGGTGGGACCCAGTACTTC. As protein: CASSLSNAGGTQYF.

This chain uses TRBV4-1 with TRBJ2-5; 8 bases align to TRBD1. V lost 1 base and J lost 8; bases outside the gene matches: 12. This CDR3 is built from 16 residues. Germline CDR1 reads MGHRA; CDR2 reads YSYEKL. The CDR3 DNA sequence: TGCGCCAGCAGCCAAGGCAACGACAGGGGTCGAAGAACCCAGTACTTC. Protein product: CASSQGNDRGRRTQYF.

CDR3 protein: CASSLFRVAGELFF. CDR3 DNA: TGTGCCAGCAGTTTGTTCAGGGTCGCCGGGGAGCTGTTTTTT. This chain connects TRBV28 to TRBJ2-2; D possibly corresponds to TRBD1 (5 bases). The germline V gene encodes CDR1 MDHEN and CDR2 SYDVKM. Trimming shortened V by 3 bases and J by 6 bases, and 11 bases separated the two germline ends. The CDR3 has 14 amino acids.

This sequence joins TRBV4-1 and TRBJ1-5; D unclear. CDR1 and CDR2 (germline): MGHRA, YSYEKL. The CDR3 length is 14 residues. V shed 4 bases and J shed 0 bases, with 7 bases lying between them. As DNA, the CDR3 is TGCGCCAGCAGCCCCGTTCCTAGCAATCAGCCCCAGCATTTT. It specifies CASSPVPSNQPQHF.

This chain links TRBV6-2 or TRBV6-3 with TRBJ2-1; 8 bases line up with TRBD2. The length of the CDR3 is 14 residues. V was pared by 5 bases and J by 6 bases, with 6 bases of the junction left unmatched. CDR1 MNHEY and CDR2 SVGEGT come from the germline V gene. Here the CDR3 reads CASSDGLAFNEQFF. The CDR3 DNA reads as TGTGCCAGCAGTGACGGACTAGCCTTCAATGAGCAGTTCTTC.

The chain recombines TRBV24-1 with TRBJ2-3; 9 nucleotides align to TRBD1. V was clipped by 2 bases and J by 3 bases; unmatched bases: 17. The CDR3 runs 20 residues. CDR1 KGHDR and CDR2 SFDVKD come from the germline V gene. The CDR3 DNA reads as TGTGCCACCAGTGATTCGGACAGGGGCGAATCAAAAGGAAGGACAGATACGCAGTATTTT. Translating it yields CATSDSDRGESKGRTDTQYF.

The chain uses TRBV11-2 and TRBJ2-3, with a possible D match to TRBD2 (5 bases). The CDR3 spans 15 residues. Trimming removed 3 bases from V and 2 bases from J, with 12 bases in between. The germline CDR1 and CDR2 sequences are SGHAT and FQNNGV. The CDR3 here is CASSFGGGSTDTQYF. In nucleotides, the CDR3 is TGTGCCAGCAGCTTCGGAGGCGGTTCCACAGATACGCAGTATTTT.

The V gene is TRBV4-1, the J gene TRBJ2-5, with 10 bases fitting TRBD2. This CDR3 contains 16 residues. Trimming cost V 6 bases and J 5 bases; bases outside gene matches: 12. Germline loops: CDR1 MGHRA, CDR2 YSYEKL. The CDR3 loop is CASRPRLAGARETQYF. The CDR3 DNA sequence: TGCGCCAGCAGACCTCGTCTAGCGGGGGCTCGTGAGACCCAGTACTTC.

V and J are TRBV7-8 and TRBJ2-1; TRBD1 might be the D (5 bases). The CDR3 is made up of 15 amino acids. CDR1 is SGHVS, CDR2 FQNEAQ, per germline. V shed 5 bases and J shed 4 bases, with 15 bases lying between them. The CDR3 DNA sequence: TGTGCCAGCAGCCCCCCTGGGGCGATATACAATGAGCAGTTCTTC. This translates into CASSPPGAIYNEQFF.